These 19 T cell receptor beta chains share one sample of origin, sequenced in a study of T cell responses to AZD1222 COVID-19 vaccine. Some clones are missing from TCRdb's copy, which holds only in-frame ones; the method was immunoSEQ multiplex PCR. The table shows some 70,000 clones, with 80% occurring only once. Material: peripheral blood, obtained 28 days after the second AZD1222 dose. Receptors were obtained from an adult who received the AZD1222 COVID-19 vaccine.

This chain joins TRBV23-1 and TRBJ1-5, with 7 bases identical to TRBD1. TRBV23-1 is labeled an ORF, and its function is uncertain. The CDR3 sequence is 17 residues long. The V gene end was trimmed by 2 bases and the J gene end by 4 bases; junction bases not matched to a gene: 11. The CDR3 nucleotides read TGCGCCAGCAGTCAACGCAGACAGGGTGCGGGGAATCAGCCCCAGCATTTT. It codes for CASSQRRQGAGNQPQHF.

This chain links TRBV5-5 with TRBJ1-2; the D gene is possibly TRBD1 (5 bases). CDR1 and CDR2 from the germline V gene are SGHKS and YYEKEE (reference sequence). This CDR3 is built from 15 residues. Deletions cut 4 bases from V and 4 bases from J, with 17 bases between. Written as DNA, the CDR3 is TGTGCCAGCAGCCGGGAGGAAGGGGTCTTCTATGGCTACACCTTC. Translation gives CASSREEGVFYGYTF.

The J gene is TRBJ1-3, the V gene TRBV13; D perhaps matches TRBD1 (5 bases). The V end lost 4 bases, the J end lost 0 bases, and 22 bases lay between the germline ends. This CDR3 comprises 19 residues. From germline, CDR1 is PRHDT and CDR2 FYEKMQ (reference sequence). CDR3 residues: CASSSYGGHLRVSGNTIYF. CDR3 coding DNA: TGTGCCAGCAGCTCGTACGGGGGTCACCTCCGAGTCTCTGGAAACACCATATATTTT.

The chain joins TRBV6-5 to TRBJ1-2; tentative D call: TRBD1 (5 bases). Trimming cost V 2 bases and J 5 bases, with 12 bases left between them. The CDR3 has 14 amino acids. Germline CDR1 MNHEY, CDR2 SVGAGI. CDR3 in amino acids: CASSYGDAYYGYTF. The CDR3 DNA reads as TGTGCCAGCAGTTACGGGGACGCCTATTATGGCTACACCTTC.

The genes are TRBV5-8 and TRBJ2-7, with 11 nucleotides matching TRBD1. CDR3 length: 15 residues. The trim removed 4 bases at V and 3 bases at J, leaving 6 bases unmatched. Germline CDR1 SGHTS, CDR2 YDEGEE. DNA of the CDR3: TGTGCCAGCAGCCGAGGGACAGGGGGAATCTACGAGCAGTACTTC. Translated: CASSRGTGGIYEQYF.

The chain carries TRBV18 and TRBJ2-5; D might be TRBD2 (6 bases). The CDR3 sequence is 15 residues long. Germline-derived CDR1 and CDR2 are KGHSH and LQKENI. The ends were cut back, 3 bases at V and 7 bases at J, with 18 bases in the middle. The chain's CDR3 is CASSPSRTGVGTQYF. As DNA, the CDR3 is TGTGCCAGCTCACCGTCCCGAACGGGAGTCGGGACCCAGTACTTC.

The CDR3, as DNA: TGCGCCAGCAGCCAAGTGGTAGGCGGGGTCTACGAGCAGTACTTC. Translated, it gives CASSQVVGGVYEQYF. V is TRBV4-1 and J is TRBJ2-7, with D possibly being TRBD2 (6 bases). The CDR3 loop spans 15 amino acids. Germline CDR1 is MGHRA and CDR2 is YSYEKL. Trimming took 1 base from V and 3 from J, leaving 13 bases between them.

V and J are TRBV28 and TRBJ1-2, with 9 bases identical to TRBD1. The germline V gene encodes CDR1 MDHEN and CDR2 SYDVKM. The CDR3 is 14 amino acids. The V segment lost 5 bases and the J segment 0 bases; nucleotides outside the gene matches: 1. The CDR3 DNA reads TGTGCCAGCAGTAGGGACAGGGCTAACTATGGCTACACCTTC. Amino acids: CASSRDRANYGYTF.

This chain uses TRBV3-1 (or the pseudogene TRBV3-2) with TRBJ1-1; D remains ambiguous. This CDR3 is 13 amino acids long. The germline CDR1 and CDR2 sequences are LGHDT and YNNKEL (reference sequence). V lost 0 bases and J lost 8, with 10 bases in between. CDR3 residues: CASSQDGREEAFF. The CDR3 DNA reads as TGTGCCAGCAGCCAAGACGGAAGAGAAGAAGCTTTCTTT.

V usage is TRBV29-1 and J usage is TRBJ1-4, with 7 bases lining up with TRBD1. This CDR3 is built from 13 residues. Germline CDR1 is SQVTM and CDR2 is ANQGSEA. V was pared by 5 bases and J by 0 bases, with 0 bases of the junction left unmatched. The DNA for the CDR3 is TGCAGCGTTACAGGGGCAACTAATGAAAAACTGTTTTTT. Its protein is CSVTGATNEKLFF.

The rearrangement links TRBV5-1 to TRBJ2-1, with D possibly TRBD2 on 6 matching bases. The V end was cut by 3 bases, the J end by 3 bases, with 16 bases between. Germline CDR1 reads SGHRS; CDR2 reads YFSETQ. The CDR3 has 16 residues. The CDR3 coding sequence is TGCGCCAGCAGCTCGTCCGGCGGGGCGAACTACAATGAGCAGTTCTTC. It codes for CASSSSGGANYNEQFF.

The chain combines TRBV4-1 with TRBJ1-5, with a possible D match to TRBD1 (5 bases). Germline loops: CDR1 MGHRA, CDR2 YSYEKL. The CDR3 is 17 amino acids. Trimming took off 1 base at V and 2 bases at J, with 15 bases between the two ends. CDR3 in amino acids: CASSQGRAEDCNQPQHF. In nucleotides, the CDR3 is TGCGCCAGCAGCCAAGGCAGGGCGGAGGATTGCAATCAGCCCCAGCATTTT.

The genes are TRBV22-1 and TRBJ1-4; TRBD1 is the table's D call, not checked against the DNA. TRBV22-1 is tagged as a pseudogene. This CDR3 is 19 amino acids long. The CDR3 DNA follows: TGTCCTGGGAGCGCACTCTCCAGGGTAGAAGGTTTAACTAATGAAAAACTGTTTTTT. The encoded protein is CPGSALSRVEGLTNEKLFF.

The gene calls are TRBV28 and TRBJ1-4; D not certain. Between the trimmed V and J ends, which lost 5 bases and 0 bases, there was a span of 10 bases. The CDR3 is 15 amino acids. Germline V gives CDR1 MDHEN, CDR2 SYDVKM. CDR3 coding DNA: TGTGCCAGCAGTCCCATGGGCGCAACTAATGAAAAACTGTTTTTT. As protein: CASSPMGATNEKLFF.

This clone was recorded a few times. V is TRBV24-1 and J is TRBJ2-1, with TRBD2 matching over 8 bases. V lost 5 bases to trimming and J lost 9 bases; unmatched junction nucleotides: 8. The CDR3 consists of 14 residues. CDR1 and CDR2 from the germline V gene are KGHDR and SFDVKD. The CDR3 DNA is TGTGCCACCAGTGCGGGGGGGGAGACGAGTGAGCAGTTCTTC. It yields the protein CATSAGGETSEQFF.

This clone was detected once. The chain combines TRBV4-2 with TRBJ1-6; no clear D gene. V lost 0 bases, J lost 0 bases, and 6 bases lay in between. The germline V gene has CDR1 LGHNA and CDR2 YNFKEQ. CDR3 length equals 16 residues. The CDR3: CASSQDSGSYNSPLHF. The CDR3, as DNA: TGTGCCAGCAGCCAAGATTCCGGCTCCTATAATTCACCCCTCCACTTT.

The chain recombines TRBV2 with TRBJ2-2; D may be TRBD1 (5 bases). The CDR3 sequence is 15 residues long. Trimming took 6 bases from V and 5 from J, leaving 16 bases between them. Germline V lookup: CDR1 SNHLY, CDR2 FYNNEI. DNA for the CDR3: TGTGCCAGCAGGTCTCCAGGGTATAGGACCGGGGAGCTGTTTTTT. This sequence encodes CASRSPGYRTGELFF.

The chain couples TRBV5-5 to TRBJ2-3; TRBD2 aligns across 7 bases. The length of the CDR3 is 17 residues. Germline V gene sequence: CDR1 SGHKS, CDR2 YYEKEE (reference sequence). V gave up 5 bases and J gave up 4 bases; unmatched junction bases: 16. This CDR3 reads CASSPGGSQGVADTQYF. The CDR3 DNA sequence: TGTGCCAGCAGTCCAGGCGGGAGTCAAGGAGTTGCAGATACGCAGTATTTT.

This clone was observed a single time. V and J are TRBV25-1 and TRBJ1-3; D uncertain. The CDR3 spans 14 residues. Per germline, CDR1 MGHDK and CDR2 SYGVNS. Trimming cost V 6 bases and J 8 bases, with 17 bases left between them. The CDR3 here is CASRNLMEVDTIYF. The CDR3 DNA reads as TGTGCCAGCAGGAACTTGATGGAGGTTGACACCATATATTTT. The full variable domain, with the rest looked up from reference TRBV25-1 and TRBJ1-3, is EADIYQTPRYLVIGTGKKITLECSQTMGHDKMYWYQQDPGMELHLIHYSYGVNSTEKGDLSSESTVSRIRTEHFPLTLESARPSHTSQYLCASRNLMEVDTIYFGEGSWLTVV.